The sequence of this T cell receptor (beta chain) was determined in a study of blood T cell repertoires in COVID-19. Across the study: Acute and convalescent COVID-19 specimens originated in the United States, Italy and Spain.

Original processing notes: Quantification of nucleated cells was approximated via reference gene primer amplification. This table comes from immunoSEQ multiplex PCR, and its TCRdb copy is limited to in-frame clones, with some not included. V and J calls and clone size come straight from that table; D and trimming were deduced from the DNA. The sample contains about 170,000 clones, over 80% of which appear only once. In regard to this clone: This specimen includes other DNA sequences encoding the same CDR3.

Recruited during active infection, patients (from Seattle) were subsequently followed longitudinally. The V gene end was trimmed by 5 bases and the J gene end by 5 bases; junction bases not matched to a gene: 1. This CDR3 is 12 amino acids long. Germline CDR1 and CDR2: SGHAT and FQDESV (reference sequence). V gene TRBV11-1 combines with J gene TRBJ1-2; 8 bases are a match to TRBD1. The source material was peripheral blood. The clonotype originates from a man aged 25 to 40 with COVID-19, enrolled during active disease. The CDR3 protein is CASSTGGYGYTF. The CDR3 DNA is TGTGCCAGCAGCACAGGGGGGTATGGCTACACCTTC.